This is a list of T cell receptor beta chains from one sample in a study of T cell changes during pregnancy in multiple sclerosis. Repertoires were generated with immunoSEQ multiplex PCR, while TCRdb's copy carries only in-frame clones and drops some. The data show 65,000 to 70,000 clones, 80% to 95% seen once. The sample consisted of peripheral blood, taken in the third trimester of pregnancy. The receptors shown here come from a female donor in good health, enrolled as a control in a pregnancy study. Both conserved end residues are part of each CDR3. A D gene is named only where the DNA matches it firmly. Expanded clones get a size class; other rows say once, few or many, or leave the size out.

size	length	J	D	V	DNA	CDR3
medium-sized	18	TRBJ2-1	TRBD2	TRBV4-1	TGCGCCAGCAGCCCGGGACTAGCGGGGGGGATATCCTACAATGAGCAGTTCTTC	CASSPGLAGGISYNEQFF
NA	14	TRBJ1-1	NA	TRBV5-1	TGCGCCAGCAGCTTTGGTGGGTCGGGCACTGAAGCTTTCTTT	CASSFGGSGTEAFF
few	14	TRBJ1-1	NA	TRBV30	TGTGCCTGGGACCAGGGGTTGGGGTCGGCAGAAGCTTTCTTT	CAWDQGLGSAEAFF
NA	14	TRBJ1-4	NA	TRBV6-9	TGTGCCAGCAGTTATAGGCGGAGAAATGAAAAACTGTTTTTT	CASSYRRRNEKLFF
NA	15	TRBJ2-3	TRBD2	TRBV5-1	TGCGCCAGCAGCTTTCAGGGACTAGCTACAGATACGCAGTATTTT	CASSFQGLATDTQYF
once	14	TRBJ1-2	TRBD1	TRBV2	TGTGCCAGCAGTGGAGACCGGGACAGGGATGGCTACACCTTC	CASSGDRDRDGYTF
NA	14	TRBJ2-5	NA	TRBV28	TGTGCCAGCAGTTCCGGGACTGGTCAAGAGACCCAGTACTTC	CASSSGTGQETQYF
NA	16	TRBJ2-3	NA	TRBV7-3	TGTGCCAGCAGCGGCCGTGGGAGTCCGGACACAGATACGCAGTATTTT	CASSGRGSPDTDTQYF
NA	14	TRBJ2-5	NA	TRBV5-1	TGCGCCAGCAGCGAGCGGGTTGGTGGGAGACCCCAGTACTTC	CASSERVGGRPQYF
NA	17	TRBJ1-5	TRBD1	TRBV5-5	TGTGCCAGCAGCTGGGTTAGGGACAGGGTCCCTAGACAGCCCCAGCATTTT	CASSWVRDRVPRQPQHF
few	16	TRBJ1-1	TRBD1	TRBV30	TGTGCCTACTCGAGAGGACAGGGGAGGATGAACACTGAAGCTTTCTTT	CAYSRGQGRMNTEAFF
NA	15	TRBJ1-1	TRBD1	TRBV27	TGTGCCAGCAGTGTTCCGGGACAGGGTCCCGCCGAAGCTTTCTTT	CASSVPGQGPAEAFF
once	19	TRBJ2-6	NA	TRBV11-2	TGTGCCAGCAGCTTATGGGGCCGAACAGCGAAGGCCGGGGCCAACGTCCTGACTTTC	CASSLWGRTAKAGANVLTF
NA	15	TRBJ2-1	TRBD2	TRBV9	TGTGCCAGCAGCGCTGGCCGGACTAGTGTAGATGAGCAGTTCTTC	CASSAGRTSVDEQFF
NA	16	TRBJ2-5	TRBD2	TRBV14	TGTGCCAGCAGCCCCGTGACTAGCGGCCCTTCTCCGTATAAGTACTTC	CASSPVTSGPSPYKYF
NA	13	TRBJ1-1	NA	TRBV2	TGTGCCAGCAGGGAGGACAGTGACACTGAAGCTTTCTTT	CASREDSDTEAFF
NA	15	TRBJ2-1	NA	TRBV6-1	TGTGCCAGCAGTGAAGCGGTGTCAGGGCTAAATGAGCAGTTCTTC	CASSEAVSGLNEQFF
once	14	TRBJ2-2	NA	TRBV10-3	TGTGCCATCAGTGGCAGGTTGAACACCGGGGAGCTGTTTTTT	CAISGRLNTGELFF
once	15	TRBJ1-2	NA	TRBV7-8	TGTGCCAGCAGCCCACAAACCACTGCGGGCTATGGCTACACCTTC	CASSPQTTAGYGYTF
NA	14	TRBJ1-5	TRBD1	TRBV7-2	TGTGCCAGCAGTGGGACAGGGAGCAATCAGCCCCAGCATTTT	CASSGTGSNQPQHF
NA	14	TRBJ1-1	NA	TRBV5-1	TGCGCCAGCAGCCGGACTATAGGTTCAACTGAAGCTTTCTTT	CASSRTIGSTEAFF
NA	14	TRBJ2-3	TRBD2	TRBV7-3	TGTGCCAGCAGCTCGGGACTAGCAACAGATACGCAGTATTTT	CASSSGLATDTQYF
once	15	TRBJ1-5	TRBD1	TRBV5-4	TGTGCCAGCAGCTCAGGGGGCTTAAGCAATCAGCCCCAGCATTTT	CASSSGGLSNQPQHF